The T cell receptor (beta chain) under discussion was sequenced for a study of T-cell memory formation after mild COVID-19. General study results and limits: Contracting CD4+ clones lay largely in CM and EM, with CD8+ ones residing in EMRA. Second-wave clones peaking on day 37 lacked confirmed SARS-CoV-2 specificity. The finding that pre-infection memory included some responding clones suggested that cross-reactive memory joined.

TCR alpha and TCR beta cDNA libraries with sample barcodes and UMIs came from 5'RACE using constant-segment primers. TCRdb re-called the 5' RACE reads through MiXCR, storing one row per CDR3 protein. The data show tens of thousands of distinct CDR3 sequences, about 14% seen once. The CDR3 totals 11 residues. V was trimmed by 3 bases and J by 7 bases, leaving 5 bases between them. Germline lookup yields CDR1 SGDLS and CDR2 YYNGEE. About this clonotype itself: Its antigen is unidentified.

This rearrangement joins TRBV9 to TRBJ2-4; the D is unclear. The origin of this receptor is an adult woman who had mild COVID-19 (a few samples of this study predate the infection). Cell type and time point are not known. Sequencing input: PBMCs or a T cell subset sorted from them (not recorded which). The CDR3 reads CASSDTNIQYF. The CDR3 nucleotides are TGTGCCAGCAGCGACACGAACATTCAGTACTTC.